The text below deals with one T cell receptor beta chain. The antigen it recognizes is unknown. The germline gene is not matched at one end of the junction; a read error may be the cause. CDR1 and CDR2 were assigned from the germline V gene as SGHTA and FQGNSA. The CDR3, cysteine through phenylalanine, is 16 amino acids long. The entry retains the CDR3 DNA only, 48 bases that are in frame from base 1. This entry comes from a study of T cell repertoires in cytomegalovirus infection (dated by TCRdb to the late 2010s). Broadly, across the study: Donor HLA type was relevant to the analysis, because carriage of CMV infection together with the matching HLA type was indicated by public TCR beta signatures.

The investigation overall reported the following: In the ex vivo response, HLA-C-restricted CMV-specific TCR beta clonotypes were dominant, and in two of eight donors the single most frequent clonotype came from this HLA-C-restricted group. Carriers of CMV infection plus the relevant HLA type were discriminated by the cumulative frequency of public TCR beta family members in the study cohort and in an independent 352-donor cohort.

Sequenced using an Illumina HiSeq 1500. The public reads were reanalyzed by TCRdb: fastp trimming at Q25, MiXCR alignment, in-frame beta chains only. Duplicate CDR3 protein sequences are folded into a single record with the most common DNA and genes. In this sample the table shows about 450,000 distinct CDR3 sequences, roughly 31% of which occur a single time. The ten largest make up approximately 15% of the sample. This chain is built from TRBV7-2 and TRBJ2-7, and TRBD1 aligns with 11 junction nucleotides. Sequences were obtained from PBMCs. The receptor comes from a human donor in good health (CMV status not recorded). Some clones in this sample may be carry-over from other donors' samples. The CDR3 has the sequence CASSFGKDRGLYDQYF. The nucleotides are TGTGCCAGCAGCTTTGGGAAGGACAGGGGGCTTTACGATCAGTACTTC. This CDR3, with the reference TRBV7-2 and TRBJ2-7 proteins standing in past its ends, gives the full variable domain GAGVSQSPSNKVTEKGKDVELRCDPISGHTALYWYRQSLGQGLEFLIYFQGNSAPDKSGLPSDRFSAERTGGSVSTLTIQRTQQEDSAVYLCASSFGKDRGLYDQYFGPGTRLTVT.